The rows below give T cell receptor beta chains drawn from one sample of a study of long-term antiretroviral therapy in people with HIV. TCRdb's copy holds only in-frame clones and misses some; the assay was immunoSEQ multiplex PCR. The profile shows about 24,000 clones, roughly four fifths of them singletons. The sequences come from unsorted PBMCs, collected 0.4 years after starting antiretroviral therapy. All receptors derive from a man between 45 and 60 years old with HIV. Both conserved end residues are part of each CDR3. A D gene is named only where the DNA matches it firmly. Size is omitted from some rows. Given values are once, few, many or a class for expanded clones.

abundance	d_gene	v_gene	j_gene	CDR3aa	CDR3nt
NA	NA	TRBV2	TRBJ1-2	CASSAAPGYTF	TGTGCCAGCAGCGCCGCCCCTGGCTACACCTTC
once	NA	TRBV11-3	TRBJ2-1	CASSLAMGPQGNEQFF	TGTGCCAGCAGCTTAGCCATGGGCCCTCAGGGCAATGAGCAGTTCTTC
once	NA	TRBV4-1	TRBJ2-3	CASSQDLGTDTQYF	TGCGCCAGCAGCCAAGATCTCGGCACAGATACGCAGTATTTT
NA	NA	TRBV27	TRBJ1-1	CASSLSGINTEAFF	TGTGCCAGCAGTTTATCAGGGATCAACACTGAAGCTTTCTTT
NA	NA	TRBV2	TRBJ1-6	CATRLGWNSPLHF	TGTGCCACTAGGTTAGGGTGGAACTCACCCCTCCACTTT
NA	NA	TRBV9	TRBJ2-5	CASSVVPGDVTQYF	TGTGCCAGCAGCGTAGTTCCGGGTGACGTGACCCAGTACTTC
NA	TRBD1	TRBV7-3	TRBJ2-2	CASSLRQGAYTGELFF	TGTGCCAGCAGCTTAAGACAGGGGGCGTATACCGGGGAGCTGTTTTTT
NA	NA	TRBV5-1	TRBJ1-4	CASSPDATNEKLFF	TGCGCCAGCAGCCCAGATGCAACTAATGAAAAACTGTTTTTT
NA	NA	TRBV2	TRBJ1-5	CATQGSNQPQHF	TGTGCCACCCAGGGCAGCAATCAGCCCCAGCATTTT
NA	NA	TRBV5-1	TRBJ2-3	CASSLERTTTDTQYF	TGCGCCAGCAGCTTGGAGCGGACCACCACAGATACGCAGTATTTT
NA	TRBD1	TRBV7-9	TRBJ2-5	CASSPRQGVRETQYF	TGTGCCAGCAGCCCCCGACAGGGAGTCCGAGAGACCCAGTACTTC
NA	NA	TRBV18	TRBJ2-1	CASSPPGNEEQFF	TGTGCCAGCTCACCACCGGGTAACGAAGAGCAGTTCTTC
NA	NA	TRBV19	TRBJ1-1	CASSIEGANLGMNTEAFF	TGTGCCAGTAGTATAGAGGGGGCCAATCTGGGGATGAACACTGAAGCTTTCTTT
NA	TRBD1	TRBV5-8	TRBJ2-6	CASTGTGLFSGANVLTF	TGTGCCAGTACCGGGACAGGTCTCTTCTCTGGGGCCAACGTCCTGACTTTC
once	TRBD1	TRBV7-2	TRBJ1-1	CASSRTGGTEAFF	TGTGCCAGCAGCCGGACAGGGGGCACTGAAGCTTTCTTT
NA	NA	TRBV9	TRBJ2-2	CASSVGLIETGELFF	TGTGCCAGCAGCGTAGGACTGATTGAGACCGGGGAGCTGTTTTTT